One T cell receptor (beta chain) is described in this entry. Libraries were prepared by immunoSEQ multiplex PCR; TCRdb keeps only in-frame clonotypes and omits some of them. The sample lists about 130,000 clones, over 75% occurring once. This record comes from a study of blood T cell repertoires in COVID-19. This CDR3 contains 15 residues. The germline V gene encodes CDR1 SGHTA and CDR2 FQGNSA. Trimming took 2 bases from V and 5 from J; bases not matched to a gene: 6. The sample was peripheral blood. The source is an elderly woman with acute or convalescent COVID-19. The rearrangement links TRBV7-2 to TRBJ2-5; 9 nucleotides line up with TRBD2. The CDR3 region is CASSLLRGGGETQYF. CDR3 bases: TGTGCCAGCAGCTTATTGCGGGGGGGCGGTGAGACCCAGTACTTC.